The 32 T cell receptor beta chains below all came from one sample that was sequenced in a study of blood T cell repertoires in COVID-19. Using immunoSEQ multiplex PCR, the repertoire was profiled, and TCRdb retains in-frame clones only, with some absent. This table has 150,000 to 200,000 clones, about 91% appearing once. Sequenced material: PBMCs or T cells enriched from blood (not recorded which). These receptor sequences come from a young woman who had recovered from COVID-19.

CDR3 protein: CASSSYKTDMLGGYTF. CDR3 bases: TGTGCCAGCAGTTCCTACAAGACGGACATGTTGGGTGGCTACACCTTC. This chain joins TRBV6-2 or TRBV6-3 and TRBJ1-2; D perhaps matches TRBD1 (5 bases). V lost 4 bases to trimming and J lost 7 bases, with 22 bases between them. Germline CDR1 reads MNHEY; CDR2 reads SVGEGT. The CDR3 sequence is 16 residues long.

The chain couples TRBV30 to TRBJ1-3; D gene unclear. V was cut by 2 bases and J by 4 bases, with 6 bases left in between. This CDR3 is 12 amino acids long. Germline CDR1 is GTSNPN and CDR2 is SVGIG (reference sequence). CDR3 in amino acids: CAWSMRGNTIYF. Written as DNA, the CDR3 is TGTGCCTGGAGTATGAGGGGAAACACCATATATTTT.

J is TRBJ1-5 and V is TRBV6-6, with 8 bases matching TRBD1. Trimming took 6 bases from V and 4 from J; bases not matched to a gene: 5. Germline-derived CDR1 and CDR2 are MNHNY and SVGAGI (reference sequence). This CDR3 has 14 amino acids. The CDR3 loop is CASSSDRGNQPQHF. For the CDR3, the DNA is TGTGCCAGCAGCTCCGACAGGGGTAATCAGCCCCAGCATTTT.

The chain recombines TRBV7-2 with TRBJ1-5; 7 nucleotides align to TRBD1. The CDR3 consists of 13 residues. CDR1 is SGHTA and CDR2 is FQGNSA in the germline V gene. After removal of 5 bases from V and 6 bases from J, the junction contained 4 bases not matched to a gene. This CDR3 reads CASSVQGSQPQHF. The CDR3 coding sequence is TGTGCCAGCAGCGTACAGGGGAGTCAGCCCCAGCATTTT.

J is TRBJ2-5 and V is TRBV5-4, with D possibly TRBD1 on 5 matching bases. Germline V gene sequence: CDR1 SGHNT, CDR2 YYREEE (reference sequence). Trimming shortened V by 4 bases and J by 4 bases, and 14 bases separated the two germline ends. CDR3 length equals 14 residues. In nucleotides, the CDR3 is TGTGCCAGCAGCCCATTAAGACAGATAGAGACCCAGTACTTC. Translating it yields CASSPLRQIETQYF.

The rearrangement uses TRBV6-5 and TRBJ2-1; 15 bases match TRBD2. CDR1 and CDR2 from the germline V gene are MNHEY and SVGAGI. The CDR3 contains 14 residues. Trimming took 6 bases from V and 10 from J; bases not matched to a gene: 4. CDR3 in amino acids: CASRGLAGGHEQFF. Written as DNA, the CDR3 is TGTGCCAGCAGGGGACTAGCGGGAGGCCACGAGCAGTTCTTC.

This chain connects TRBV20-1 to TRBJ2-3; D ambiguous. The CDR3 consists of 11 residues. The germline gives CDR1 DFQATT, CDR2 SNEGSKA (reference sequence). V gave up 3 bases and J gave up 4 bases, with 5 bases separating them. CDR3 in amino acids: CSASWPDTQYF. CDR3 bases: TGCAGTGCTAGTTGGCCAGATACGCAGTATTTT.

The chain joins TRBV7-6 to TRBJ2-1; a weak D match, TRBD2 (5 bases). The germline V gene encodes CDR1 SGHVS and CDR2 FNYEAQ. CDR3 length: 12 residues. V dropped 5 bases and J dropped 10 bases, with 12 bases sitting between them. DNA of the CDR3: TGTGCCAGCAGCACGGCGGGTGTGGAGCAGTTCTTC. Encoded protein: CASSTAGVEQFF.

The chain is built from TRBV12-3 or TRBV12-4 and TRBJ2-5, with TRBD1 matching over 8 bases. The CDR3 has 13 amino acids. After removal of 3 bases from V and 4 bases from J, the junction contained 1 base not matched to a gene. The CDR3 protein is CASSFGQGETQYF. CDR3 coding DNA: TGTGCCAGCAGTTTCGGACAGGGAGAGACCCAGTACTTC.

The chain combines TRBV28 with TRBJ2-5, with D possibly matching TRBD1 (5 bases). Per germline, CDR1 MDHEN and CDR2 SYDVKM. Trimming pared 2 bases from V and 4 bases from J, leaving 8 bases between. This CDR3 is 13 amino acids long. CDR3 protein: CASSLDSRETQYF. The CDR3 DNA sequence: TGTGCCAGCAGTTTAGACAGCAGAGAGACCCAGTACTTC.

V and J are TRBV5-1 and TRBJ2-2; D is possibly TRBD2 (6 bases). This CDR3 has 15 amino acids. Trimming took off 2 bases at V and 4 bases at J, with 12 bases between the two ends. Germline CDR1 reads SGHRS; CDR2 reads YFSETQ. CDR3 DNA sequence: TGCGCCAGCAGCTTCGTGGCGGGAAGCACCGGGGAGCTGTTTTTT. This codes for CASSFVAGSTGELFF.

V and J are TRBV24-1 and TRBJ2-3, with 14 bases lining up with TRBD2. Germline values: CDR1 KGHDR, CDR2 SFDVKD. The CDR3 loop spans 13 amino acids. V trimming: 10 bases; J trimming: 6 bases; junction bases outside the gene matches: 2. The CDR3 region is CATGLAGVDTQYF. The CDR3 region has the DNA TGTGCCACGGGACTAGCGGGAGTCGATACGCAGTATTTT.

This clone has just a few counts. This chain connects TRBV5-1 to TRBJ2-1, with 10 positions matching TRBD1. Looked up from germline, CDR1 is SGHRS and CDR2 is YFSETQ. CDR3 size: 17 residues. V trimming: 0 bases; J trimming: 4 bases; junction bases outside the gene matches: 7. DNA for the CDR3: TGCGCCAGCAGCTTGGGGGGACAGGGGATCGGGTACAATGAGCAGTTCTTC. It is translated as CASSLGGQGIGYNEQFF.

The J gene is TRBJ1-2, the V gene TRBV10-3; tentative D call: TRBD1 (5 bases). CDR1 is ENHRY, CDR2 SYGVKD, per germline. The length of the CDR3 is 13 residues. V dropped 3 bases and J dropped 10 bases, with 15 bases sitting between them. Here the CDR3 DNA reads TGTGCCATCAGTGACGGCAGGGAGGTAGCCTACACCTTC. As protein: CAISDGREVAYTF.

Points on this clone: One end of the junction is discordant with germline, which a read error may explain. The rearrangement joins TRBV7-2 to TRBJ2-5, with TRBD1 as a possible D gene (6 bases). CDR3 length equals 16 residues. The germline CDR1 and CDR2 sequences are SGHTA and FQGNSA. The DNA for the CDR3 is TGTGCCAGCAGCCCAGACTCGGCAGGGGCTCAAGGGACCCAGTACTTC. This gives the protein CASSPDSAGAQGTQYF.

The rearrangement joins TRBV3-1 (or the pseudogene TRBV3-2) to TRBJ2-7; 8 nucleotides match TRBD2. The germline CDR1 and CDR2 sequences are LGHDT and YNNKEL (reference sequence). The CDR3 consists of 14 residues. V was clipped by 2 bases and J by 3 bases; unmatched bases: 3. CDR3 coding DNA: TGTGCCAGCAGCCAAAAGGGACTAGTCTACGAGCAGTACTTC. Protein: CASSQKGLVYEQYF.

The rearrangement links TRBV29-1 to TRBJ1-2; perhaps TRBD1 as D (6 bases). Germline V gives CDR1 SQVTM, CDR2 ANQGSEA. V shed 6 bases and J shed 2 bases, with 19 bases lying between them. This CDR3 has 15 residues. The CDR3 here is CSVGRRLDSNYGYTF. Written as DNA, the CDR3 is TGCAGCGTCGGTAGAAGACTGGACAGCAACTATGGCTACACCTTC.

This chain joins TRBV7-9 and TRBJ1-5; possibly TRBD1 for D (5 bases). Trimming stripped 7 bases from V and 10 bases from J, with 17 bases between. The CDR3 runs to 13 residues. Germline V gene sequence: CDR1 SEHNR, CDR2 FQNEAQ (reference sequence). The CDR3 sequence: CASTPSGRGPQHF. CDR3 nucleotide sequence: TGTGCCAGCACCCCTAGTGGGAGGGGACCCCAGCATTTT.

As DNA, the CDR3 is TGTGCCAGCAGTGGTACTCCGGGACTAGCGGCTCACGAGCAGTACTTC. It is translated as CASSGTPGLAAHEQYF. V gene TRBV6-1 combines with J gene TRBJ2-7, with 11 bases that match TRBD2. With 4 bases clipped from V and 5 bases from J, the junction kept 10 bases outside the gene matches. The germline V gene encodes CDR1 MNHNS and CDR2 SASEGT. The CDR3 totals 16 residues.

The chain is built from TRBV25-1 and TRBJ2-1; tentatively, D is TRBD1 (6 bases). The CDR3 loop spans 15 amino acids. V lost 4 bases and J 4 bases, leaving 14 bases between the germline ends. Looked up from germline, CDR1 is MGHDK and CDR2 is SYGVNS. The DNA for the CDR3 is TGTGCCAGCAGTGCCTTTAGGGACACATACAATGAGCAGTTCTTC. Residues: CASSAFRDTYNEQFF.

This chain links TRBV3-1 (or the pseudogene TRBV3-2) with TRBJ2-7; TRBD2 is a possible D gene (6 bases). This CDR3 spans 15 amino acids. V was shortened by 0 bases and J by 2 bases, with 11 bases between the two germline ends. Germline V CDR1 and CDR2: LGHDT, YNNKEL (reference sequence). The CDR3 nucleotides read TGTGCCAGCAGCCAAGACGAGGGAGGCCCCTACGAGCAGTACTTC. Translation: CASSQDEGGPYEQYF.

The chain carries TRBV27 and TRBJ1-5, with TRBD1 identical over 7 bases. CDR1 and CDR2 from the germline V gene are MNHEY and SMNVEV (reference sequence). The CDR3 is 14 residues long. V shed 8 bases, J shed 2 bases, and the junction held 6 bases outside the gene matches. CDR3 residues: CASAQGSGNQPQHF. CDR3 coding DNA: TGTGCCAGCGCACAGGGGTCGGGCAATCAGCCCCAGCATTTT.

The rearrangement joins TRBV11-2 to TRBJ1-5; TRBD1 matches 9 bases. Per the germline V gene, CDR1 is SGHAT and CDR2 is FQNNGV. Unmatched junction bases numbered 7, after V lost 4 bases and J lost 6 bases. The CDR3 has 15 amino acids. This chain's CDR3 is CASSSGTGLRQPQHF. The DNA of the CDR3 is TGTGCCAGCAGCTCCGGGACAGGGTTGCGTCAGCCCCAGCATTTT.

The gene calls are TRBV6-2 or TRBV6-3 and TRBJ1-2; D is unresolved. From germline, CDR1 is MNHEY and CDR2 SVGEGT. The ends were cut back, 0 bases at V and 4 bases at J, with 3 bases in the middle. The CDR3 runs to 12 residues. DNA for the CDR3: TGTGCCAGCAGTTACTCGAGCTATGGCTACACCTTC. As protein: CASSYSSYGYTF.

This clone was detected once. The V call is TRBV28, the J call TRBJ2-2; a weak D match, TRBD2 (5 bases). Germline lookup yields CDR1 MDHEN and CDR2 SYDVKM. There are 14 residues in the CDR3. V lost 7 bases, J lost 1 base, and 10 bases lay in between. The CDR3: CASKISGNTGELFF. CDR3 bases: TGTGCCAGCAAAATCAGCGGGAACACCGGGGAGCTGTTTTTT.

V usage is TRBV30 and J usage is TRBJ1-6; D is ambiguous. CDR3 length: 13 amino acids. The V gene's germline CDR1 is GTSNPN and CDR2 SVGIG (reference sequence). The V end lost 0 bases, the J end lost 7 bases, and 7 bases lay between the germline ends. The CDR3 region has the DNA TGTGCCTGGAGTGTCACGGGGAATTCACCCCTCCACTTT. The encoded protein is CAWSVTGNSPLHF.

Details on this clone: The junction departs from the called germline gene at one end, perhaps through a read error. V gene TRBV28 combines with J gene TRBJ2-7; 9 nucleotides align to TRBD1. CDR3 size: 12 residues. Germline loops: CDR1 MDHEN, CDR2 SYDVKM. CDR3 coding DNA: TGTGCCAGCAGTTTCCGAGACAGGGGGAGAAACTTC. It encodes CASSFRDRGRNF.

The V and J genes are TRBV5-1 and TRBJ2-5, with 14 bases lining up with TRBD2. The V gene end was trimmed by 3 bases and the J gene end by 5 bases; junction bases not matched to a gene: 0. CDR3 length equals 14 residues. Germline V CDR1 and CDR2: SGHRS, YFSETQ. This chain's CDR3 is CASSWTSGRETQYF. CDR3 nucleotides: TGCGCCAGCAGCTGGACTAGCGGGAGGGAGACCCAGTACTTC.

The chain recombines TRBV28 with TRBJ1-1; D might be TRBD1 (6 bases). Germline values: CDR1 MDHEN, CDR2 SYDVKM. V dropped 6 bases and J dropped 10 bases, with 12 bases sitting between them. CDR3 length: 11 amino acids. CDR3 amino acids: CASRLTGLAFF. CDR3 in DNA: TGTGCCAGCAGACTTACAGGGTTAGCTTTCTTT.

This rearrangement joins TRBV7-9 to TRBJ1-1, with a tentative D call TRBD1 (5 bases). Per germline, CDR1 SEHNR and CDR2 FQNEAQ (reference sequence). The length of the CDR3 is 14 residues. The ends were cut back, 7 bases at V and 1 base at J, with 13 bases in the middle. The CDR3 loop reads CASIGGSKNTEAFF. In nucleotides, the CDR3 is TGTGCCAGCATCGGGGGGAGTAAGAACACTGAAGCTTTCTTT.

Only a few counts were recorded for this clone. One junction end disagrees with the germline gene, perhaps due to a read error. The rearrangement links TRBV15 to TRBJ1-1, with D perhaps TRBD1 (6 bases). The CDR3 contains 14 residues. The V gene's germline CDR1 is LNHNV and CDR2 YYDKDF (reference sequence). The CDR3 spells CATSRDRSNTEAFF. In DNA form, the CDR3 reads TGTGCCACCAGCCGAGACAGGTCGAACACTGAAGCTTTCTTT.

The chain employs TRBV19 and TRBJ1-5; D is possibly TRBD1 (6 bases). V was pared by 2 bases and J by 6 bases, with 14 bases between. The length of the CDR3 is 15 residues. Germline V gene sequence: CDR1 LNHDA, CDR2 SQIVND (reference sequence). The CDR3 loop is CASSIIGGNGQPQHF. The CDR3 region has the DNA TGTGCCAGTAGTATAATAGGGGGAAACGGTCAGCCCCAGCATTTT.